Each of the 25 T cell receptor beta chains below was sequenced from the same sample in a study of T cell changes during pregnancy in multiple sclerosis. Assay: immunoSEQ multiplex PCR; the TCRdb copy retains only in-frame clones and omits some. The repertoire holds about 57,000 clones, with 75% to 95% as singletons. The sample in question was peripheral blood, obtained in the first trimester of pregnancy. The receptors originated from a female donor in good health, enrolled as a control in a pregnancy study.

The chain uses TRBV2 and TRBJ2-7, with 8 bases that match TRBD2. CDR1 SNHLY and CDR2 FYNNEI come from the germline V gene. This CDR3 has 16 residues. Germline trimming cut 6 bases from V and 4 bases from J; bases unmatched to any gene: 14. The CDR3 loop is CASRGFVAGGAYEQYF. CDR3 nucleotide sequence: TGTGCCAGCAGGGGGTTCGTGGCGGGAGGCGCTTACGAGCAGTACTTC.

V usage is TRBV19 and J usage is TRBJ2-2; 11 positions match TRBD2. The germline V gene encodes CDR1 LNHDA and CDR2 SQIVND (reference sequence). The trim removed 7 bases at V and 4 bases at J, leaving 2 bases unmatched. The CDR3 loop spans 14 amino acids. CDR3 region: CASTLAGGTGELFF. In DNA, the CDR3 is TGTGCCAGTACCCTAGCGGGGGGCACCGGGGAGCTGTTTTTT.

The rearrangement uses TRBV5-5 and TRBJ2-5, with a weak D call TRBD1 (5 bases). CDR1 is SGHKS, CDR2 YYEKEE, per germline (reference sequence). V was cut by 0 bases and J by 4 bases, with 10 bases left in between. The CDR3 runs 14 residues. This chain's CDR3 is CASSLGAGSETQYF. CDR3 DNA: TGTGCCAGCAGCTTGGGAGCAGGGTCAGAGACCCAGTACTTC.

The chain recombines TRBV5-6 with TRBJ2-3; the match to TRBD1 covers 7 bases. The CDR3 spans 14 residues. V was pared by 3 bases and J by 2 bases, with 3 bases of the junction left unmatched. Germline V gene sequence: CDR1 SGHDT, CDR2 YYEEEE. CDR3 residues: CASSSQGNTDTQYF. The CDR3 coding sequence is TGTGCCAGCAGCTCACAGGGGAACACAGATACGCAGTATTTT.

The rearrangement joins TRBV27 to TRBJ2-3; 9 nucleotides line up with TRBD1. V gave up 10 bases and J gave up 2 bases; unmatched junction bases: 7. The CDR3 sequence is 14 residues long. Germline CDR1 and CDR2: MNHEY and SMNVEV (reference sequence). CDR3 sequence reads: CATRTGATTDTQYF. In DNA form, the CDR3 reads TGTGCCACCCGGACAGGGGCTACCACAGATACGCAGTATTTT.

The chain couples TRBV9 to TRBJ2-5; no clear D gene. The CDR3 contains 14 residues. Germline-derived CDR1 and CDR2 are SGDLS and YYNGEE. Trimming pared 3 bases from V and 0 bases from J, leaving 9 bases between. CDR3 protein: CASSAPQNQETQYF. The CDR3 nucleotides are TGTGCCAGCAGCGCCCCACAGAACCAAGAGACCCAGTACTTC.

The rearrangement joins TRBV27 to TRBJ2-5, with TRBD2 matching 7 bases. Trimming removed 6 bases from V and 6 bases from J; junction bases left unmatched: 4. The germline V gene has CDR1 MNHEY and CDR2 SMNVEV (reference sequence). The CDR3 runs to 12 residues. The CDR3 protein is CASRGGVKTQYF. CDR3 in DNA: TGTGCCAGCAGGGGGGGGGTAAAGACCCAGTACTTC.

This clone was observed once. V gene TRBV7-2 combines with J gene TRBJ2-7, with 9 bases that match TRBD2. The J segment lost 3 bases and the V segment lost 2 bases, leaving 5 bases of the junction unmatched. This CDR3 spans 15 amino acids. Germline V gene lookup returns CDR1 SGHTA and CDR2 FQGNSA. DNA of the CDR3: TGTGCCAGCAGCTTAAAAGGGACTAGCAGCTACGAGCAGTACTTC. Translating gives CASSLKGTSSYEQYF.

This chain joins TRBV11-2 and TRBJ1-2; 7 positions agree with TRBD1. The germline gives CDR1 SGHAT, CDR2 FQNNGV. This CDR3 comprises 15 residues. With V trimmed by 0 bases and J by 8 bases, 9 bases remained unmatched. CDR3 protein: CASSLEGTALGGYTF. The CDR3, as DNA: TGTGCCAGCAGCTTAGAAGGGACAGCCCTCGGGGGCTACACCTTC.

The V and J genes are TRBV15 and TRBJ1-1; TRBD1 matches 7 bases. CDR3 size: 13 residues. V was pared by 4 bases and J by 6 bases, with 5 bases of the junction left unmatched. From germline, CDR1 is LNHNV and CDR2 YYDKDF (reference sequence). CDR3 in amino acids: CATSKRQGPEAFF. CDR3 bases: TGTGCCACCAGCAAAAGACAGGGACCTGAAGCTTTCTTT.

The gene calls are TRBV28 and TRBJ2-1, with D tentatively TRBD1 (6 bases). The CDR3 contains 15 residues. CDR1 is MDHEN, CDR2 SYDVKM, per germline. Between the trimmed V and J ends, which lost 0 bases and 2 bases, there was a span of 8 bases. CDR3 loop: CASSLWTGAYNEQFF. As DNA, the CDR3 is TGTGCCAGCAGTTTATGGACAGGCGCCTACAATGAGCAGTTCTTC.

This clone was found once. CDR3 residues: CASSYRPTNTGELFF. CDR3 sequence (DNA): TGTGCCAGCAGTTACAGGCCCACGAACACCGGGGAGCTGTTTTTT. J is TRBJ2-2 and V is TRBV7-9, with D perhaps TRBD1 (5 bases). V dropped 6 bases and J dropped 0 bases, with 11 bases sitting between them. The V gene's germline CDR1 is SEHNR and CDR2 FQNEAQ (reference sequence). The CDR3 length is 15 residues.

The chain uses TRBV4-1 and TRBJ2-3; a possible D gene is TRBD2 (5 bases). Germline V gene lookup returns CDR1 MGHRA and CDR2 YSYEKL. V lost 5 bases to trimming and J lost 0 bases, with 15 bases between them. The CDR3 is made up of 16 amino acids. CDR3 in DNA: TGCGCCAGCAGCGAATTTGGGCGGACTAGCACAGATACGCAGTATTTT. Its protein is CASSEFGRTSTDTQYF.

This clone rates as medium-sized. The chain links TRBV4-1 to TRBJ1-2; D unresolved. This CDR3 is built from 20 residues. Germline V lookup: CDR1 MGHRA, CDR2 YSYEKL. The V end was cut by 2 bases, the J end by 4 bases, with 29 bases between. The CDR3 region has the DNA TGCGCCAGCAGCCAAATCGATCTCACACTATCCTCATCCCTCCTCTATGGCTACACCTTC. Protein sequence: CASSQIDLTLSSSLLYGYTF.

V and J are TRBV7-8 and TRBJ2-1, with no clear D. This CDR3 contains 15 residues. CDR1 is SGHVS, CDR2 FQNEAQ, per germline. V lost 3 bases and J 0 bases, leaving 9 bases between the germline ends. CDR3: CASSFLLSSYNEQFF. CDR3 bases: TGTGCCAGCAGCTTCCTCTTGAGCTCCTACAATGAGCAGTTCTTC.

V and J are TRBV18 and TRBJ2-1; 9 nucleotides match TRBD1. Looked up from germline, CDR1 is KGHSH and CDR2 is LQKENI. Trimming at V came to 6 bases and at J to 4 bases, leaving 10 bases not matched to a gene. This CDR3 has 16 amino acids. CDR3 nucleotide sequence: TGTGCCAGCTCCCTTCGGACAGGGGCTAAGTACAATGAGCAGTTCTTC. The encoded protein is CASSLRTGAKYNEQFF.

The rearrangement joins TRBV9 to TRBJ2-1, with 7 bases fitting TRBD1. Germline loops: CDR1 SGDLS, CDR2 YYNGEE. The J segment lost 0 bases and the V segment lost 4 bases, leaving 10 bases of the junction unmatched. The CDR3 covers 17 residues. In DNA, the CDR3 is TGTGCCAGCAGCCATAAGACAGGGTCGAGCTCCTACAATGAGCAGTTCTTC. It codes for CASSHKTGSSSYNEQFF. Full variable domain (outside the CDR3, taken from reference TRBV9 and TRBJ2-1): DSGVTQTPKHLITATGQRVTLRCSPRSGDLSVYWYQQSLDQGLQFLIQYYNGEERAKGNILERFSAQQFPDLHSELNLSSLELGDSALYFCASSHKTGSSSYNEQFFGPGTRLTVL.

This clone was picked up one time. CDR3 coding DNA: TGTGCCAGCAGTGAATTAACTAGCGGGGGGAGAACAGATACGCAGTATTTT. It is translated as CASSELTSGGRTDTQYF. This rearrangement joins TRBV2 to TRBJ2-3; 12 bases are a match to TRBD2. This CDR3 has 17 amino acids. The J segment lost 3 bases and the V segment lost 2 bases, leaving 6 bases of the junction unmatched. Germline loops: CDR1 SNHLY, CDR2 FYNNEI.

This clone was detected once. J is TRBJ2-3 and V is TRBV6-4, with TRBD2 matching 8 bases. J was trimmed by 2 bases and V by 5 bases; bases with no gene match: 6. Germline V lookup: CDR1 MRHNA, CDR2 SNTAGT. This CDR3 has 15 amino acids. The CDR3 region has the DNA TGTGCCAGCAGTCCTTCGGGGGGGAACACAGATACGCAGTATTTT. Protein sequence: CASSPSGGNTDTQYF.

This sequence joins TRBV5-4 and TRBJ2-1, with D tentatively TRBD1 (6 bases). Trimming took off 2 bases at V and 4 bases at J, with 7 bases between the two ends. CDR1 is SGHNT and CDR2 is YYREEE in the germline V gene (reference sequence). CDR3 length: 13 amino acids. This CDR3 reads CASSLQGYNEQFF. The CDR3 DNA reads TGTGCCAGCAGCTTACAGGGATACAATGAGCAGTTCTTC.

This chain uses TRBV9 with TRBJ2-7; 9 positions match TRBD1. The V gene end was trimmed by 0 bases and the J gene end by 3 bases; junction bases not matched to a gene: 7. The germline V gene encodes CDR1 SGDLS and CDR2 YYNGEE. This CDR3 spans 16 amino acids. CDR3 in DNA: TGTGCCAGCAGCGTAGGACCGGACAGGGGTATCTACGAGCAGTACTTC. The encoded protein is CASSVGPDRGIYEQYF.

V is TRBV11-2 and J is TRBJ1-3, with D uncertain. Between the trimmed V and J ends, which lost 5 bases and 2 bases, there was a span of 19 bases. Germline CDR1 is SGHAT and CDR2 is FQNNGV. The CDR3 totals 17 residues. The CDR3 sequence: CASSASAPRKAGNTIYF. CDR3 in DNA: TGTGCCAGCAGCGCTTCCGCCCCGAGGAAAGCTGGAAACACCATATATTTT.

This clone was counted a single time. The chain uses TRBV19 and TRBJ2-2, with 15 nucleotides matching TRBD2. Germline CDR1 reads LNHDA; CDR2 reads SQIVND (reference sequence). V dropped 5 bases and J dropped 3; count of bases not matched to a gene: 10. The CDR3 has 19 residues. This chain's CDR3 is CASSSRGTSGRMDTGELFF. CDR3 nucleotides: TGTGCCAGTAGTTCCCGGGGGACTAGCGGGAGGATGGACACCGGGGAGCTGTTTTTT.

The J gene is TRBJ2-7, the V gene TRBV9, with 7 bases fitting TRBD1. Germline V gene data show CDR1 as SGDLS and CDR2 as YYNGEE. The V and J ends lost 0 bases and 0 bases, in that order; junction bases with no gene match: 6. The CDR3 covers 16 residues. CDR3 residues: CASSVGQGVGSYEQYF. DNA for the CDR3: TGTGCCAGCAGCGTAGGCCAGGGGGTCGGCTCCTACGAGCAGTACTTC.

The chain links TRBV11-2 to TRBJ2-1; the D gene is possibly TRBD2 (5 bases). The CDR3 is made up of 16 amino acids. V was shortened by 4 bases and J by 5 bases, with 18 bases between the two germline ends. Germline loops: CDR1 SGHAT, CDR2 FQNNGV. The CDR3 DNA reads TGTGCCAGCAGCTCCTCGAATAGGCGGGCTAACAATGAGCAGTTCTTC. It yields the protein CASSSSNRRANNEQFF.